Below are 14 T cell receptor beta chains sequenced from a single sample in a study of T cells after yellow fever vaccination. From the 5' RACE reads, TCRdb called clonotypes with MiXCR, one entry per CDR3 protein. Of 350,000 to 450,000 distinct CDR3 sequences listed, 18% are singletons. This specimen consisted of PBMCs, obtained before the yellow fever booster vaccination. These receptors all stem from a man younger than 35 who received the YFV17D yellow fever vaccine.

This chain links TRBV10-3 with TRBJ1-2, with D possibly matching TRBD1 (5 bases). V was clipped by 10 bases and J by 7 bases, with 19 bases between them. This CDR3 contains 13 residues. CDR1 is ENHRY and CDR2 is SYGVKD in the germline V gene. The CDR3 bases are TGTGCCACCCGGGACTTAAGGTCAGGTGGCTACACCTTC. It translates to CATRDLRSGGYTF.

The sample holds a few counts of this clonotype. The rearrangement links TRBV7-9 to TRBJ2-3, with 7 bases identical to TRBD2. The CDR3 extends over 14 amino acids. CDR1 and CDR2 (germline): SEHNR, FQNEAQ (reference sequence). The V segment lost 8 bases and the J segment 0 bases; nucleotides outside the gene matches: 5. The CDR3 DNA reads TGTGCCAGCCAGTTGGGGGGGAGCACAGATACGCAGTATTTT. Its protein product is CASQLGGSTDTQYF.

This clonotype was recorded a few times. This chain's CDR3 is CASSQVSSPLHF. DNA for the CDR3: TGCGCCAGCAGCCAAGTAAGCTCACCCCTCCACTTT. The chain couples TRBV4-1 to TRBJ1-6, with no clear D. CDR3 length: 12 amino acids. V lost 1 base and J 10 bases, leaving 5 bases between the germline ends. Germline CDR1 reads MGHRA; CDR2 reads YSYEKL.

The V and J genes are TRBV20-1 and TRBJ2-2; the match to TRBD1 covers 7 bases. With V trimmed by 6 bases and J by 1 base, 5 bases remained unmatched. The length of the CDR3 is 14 residues. Germline-derived CDR1 and CDR2 are DFQATT and SNEGSKA (reference sequence). CDR3 residues: CSAQTGQNTGELFF. The CDR3 DNA reads as TGCAGTGCGCAGACAGGGCAGAACACCGGGGAGCTGTTTTTT.

The chain combines TRBV6-5 with TRBJ1-5; tentative D call: TRBD1 (6 bases). CDR3 length: 12 amino acids. Germline V CDR1 and CDR2: MNHEY, SVGAGI. The germline V and J ends were trimmed by 6 bases and 8 bases, with 11 bases remaining between them. The CDR3 region is CASRREGEPQHF. CDR3 bases: TGTGCCAGCAGGAGGGAGGGGGAGCCCCAGCATTTT.

This clonotype was counted at least ten times. The chain couples TRBV5-6 to TRBJ2-3; possibly TRBD2 for D (7 bases). The CDR3 covers 16 residues. CDR1 and CDR2 from the germline V gene are SGHDT and YYEEEE. V shed 0 bases and J shed 6 bases, with 17 bases lying between them. The CDR3 DNA is TGTGCCAGCAGCTTGGATCTTCCGGGGGGCAGGGATACGCAGTATTTT. It translates to CASSLDLPGGRDTQYF. Full variable domain (rest looked up from reference TRBV5-6 and TRBJ2-3): DAGVTQSPTHLIKTRGQQVTLRCSPKSGHDTVSWYQQALGQGPQFIFQYYEEEERQRGNFPDRFSGHQFPNYSSELNVNALLLGDSALYLCASSLDLPGGRDTQYFGPGTRLTVL.

This clonotype occurred a few times. The chain employs TRBV2 and TRBJ1-4; D gene uncertain. CDR3 size: 12 residues. V lost 6 bases and J lost 8, with 10 bases in between. The germline gives CDR1 SNHLY, CDR2 FYNNEI. In DNA, the CDR3 is TGTGCCAGCAGGGATGACGTGGAAAAACTGTTTTTT. Protein sequence: CASRDDVEKLFF.

The chain has TRBV27 and TRBJ2-5, with 10 positions matching TRBD1. Looked up from germline, CDR1 is MNHEY and CDR2 is SMNVEV (reference sequence). J gave up 2 bases and V 4 bases, and 1 base lay outside the gene matches. The CDR3 extends over 14 amino acids. CDR3 nucleotides: TGTGCCAGCAGTTGGGGACAGGGGCAAGAGACCCAGTACTTC. It yields the protein CASSWGQGQETQYF.

This clonotype appeared a few times. CDR3 DNA sequence: TGTGCCAGGGGGACTAGCGGGGGGCCTACGTACTTC. Its translation is CARGTSGGPTYF. The gene calls are TRBV2 and TRBJ2-5; 15 bases map to TRBD2. The trim removed 9 bases at V and 13 bases at J, leaving 6 bases unmatched. Germline values: CDR1 SNHLY, CDR2 FYNNEI. This CDR3 is built from 12 residues.

This clonotype occurred a few times. V is TRBV4-1 and J is TRBJ1-1, with 7 bases lining up with TRBD1. Germline CDR1 reads MGHRA; CDR2 reads YSYEKL. There are 14 residues in the CDR3. V shed 4 bases and J 3 bases; nucleotides not matched to a gene: 5. The CDR3: CASSRGGGDTEAFF. The CDR3, as DNA: TGCGCCAGCAGCCGAGGGGGCGGGGACACTGAAGCTTTCTTT.

A few counts support this clonotype. The rearrangement links TRBV2 to TRBJ2-1; TRBD2 aligns across 8 bases. The CDR3 has 13 residues. Germline V lookup: CDR1 SNHLY, CDR2 FYNNEI. The ends lost 6 bases at V and 6 bases at J; junction bases unmatched: 4. CDR3 loop: CASSTGGSNEQFF. CDR3 DNA: TGTGCCAGCAGCACGGGGGGGTCCAATGAGCAGTTCTTC.

V is TRBV7-2 and J is TRBJ2-3, with TRBD2 identical over 8 bases. Germline-derived CDR1 and CDR2 are SGHTA and FQGNSA. The CDR3 consists of 16 residues. V shed 7 bases and J 8 bases; nucleotides not matched to a gene: 17. CDR3 sequence reads: CASNEPLAGGAGTQYF. CDR3 sequence (DNA): TGTGCCAGCAACGAGCCCTTGGCCGGGGGGGCGGGTACGCAGTATTTT.

V and J are TRBV7-2 and TRBJ1-5; a possible D gene is TRBD1 (6 bases). The germline V gene has CDR1 SGHTA and CDR2 FQGNSA. There are 12 residues in the CDR3. V dropped 5 bases and J dropped 8 bases, with 10 bases sitting between them. Here the CDR3 DNA reads TGTGCCAGCAGCGCGCCAGGGGAGCCCCAGCATTTT. Translation gives CASSAPGEPQHF.

This clonotype occurred a few times. This chain joins TRBV4-2 and TRBJ1-4; no definite D call. The germline V and J ends were trimmed by 1 base and 3 bases, with 9 bases remaining between them. Looked up from germline, CDR1 is LGHNA and CDR2 is YNFKEQ. This CDR3 is built from 15 residues. In DNA, the CDR3 is TGTGCCAGCAGCCAAGGGTACAGTCCTAATGAAAAACTGTTTTTT. Translating it yields CASSQGYSPNEKLFF.